Each of the 8 T cell receptor beta chains below was sequenced from the same sample in a study of T cell responses to AZD1222 COVID-19 vaccine. Clones were sequenced by immunoSEQ multiplex PCR, and TCRdb holds only the in-frame ones, with some missing. Of some 120,000 clones listed, around 93% are singletons. Sequencing used peripheral blood, obtained on day 0 of AZD1222 vaccination. These receptor sequences come from an adult in good health.

The chain has TRBV6-5 and TRBJ2-7; the match to TRBD2 covers 9 bases. The trim removed 6 bases at V and 6 bases at J, leaving 12 bases unmatched. This CDR3 is 15 amino acids long. The germline CDR1 and CDR2 sequences are MNHEY and SVGAGI. This CDR3 reads CASSRPRASGTEQYF. The CDR3 bases are TGTGCCAGCAGCCGACCACGGGCTAGCGGGACCGAGCAGTACTTC.

This rearrangement joins TRBV27 to TRBJ2-3; D not certain. Trimming took 3 bases from V and 4 from J, leaving 2 bases between them. This CDR3 has 11 amino acids. CDR1 is MNHEY and CDR2 is SMNVEV in the germline V gene (reference sequence). The CDR3 is CASSLADTQYF. The CDR3 bases are TGTGCCAGCAGTTTGGCAGATACGCAGTATTTT.

With respect to this clone: A read error may account for a junction end that differs from germline. The chain combines TRBV29-1 with TRBJ1-2; D may be TRBD1 (5 bases). Germline V gives CDR1 SQVTM, CDR2 ANQGSEA. This CDR3 spans 13 amino acids. In DNA form, the CDR3 reads TGCAGCGCTGAAGCGGGGGTTCACTATGGCTACACCTTC. It codes for CSAEAGVHYGYTF.

The chain employs TRBV30 and TRBJ1-6; D might be TRBD1 (6 bases). CDR3 length: 14 amino acids. V lost 5 bases and J lost 3, with 11 bases in between. CDR1 and CDR2 (germline): GTSNPN, SVGIG (reference sequence). CDR3 sequence reads: CAWAGQLYNSPLHF. In nucleotides, the CDR3 is TGTGCCTGGGCCGGACAGCTCTATAATTCACCCCTCCACTTT.

The V and J genes are TRBV7-8 and TRBJ2-1, with 12 bases lining up with TRBD2. After removal of 5 bases from V and 8 bases from J, the junction contained 10 bases not matched to a gene. CDR1 is SGHVS, CDR2 FQNEAQ, per germline. CDR3 length: 16 residues. CDR3 sequence reads: CASSPWGTSGPHEQFF. The CDR3 DNA sequence: TGTGCCAGCAGCCCCTGGGGGACTAGCGGGCCGCATGAGCAGTTCTTC.

The chain carries TRBV24-1 and TRBJ2-1, with 12 bases aligning to TRBD1. After removal of 4 bases from V and 7 bases from J, the junction contained 4 bases not matched to a gene. CDR1 is KGHDR and CDR2 is SFDVKD in the germline V gene. This CDR3 spans 15 amino acids. The CDR3 sequence is CATSESGQGANEQFF. CDR3 bases: TGTGCCACCAGTGAATCGGGACAGGGGGCTAATGAGCAGTTCTTC.

The CDR3 bases are TGTGCCAGCAGAAACCATGGTATACAGAGCTATGGCTACACCTTC. As protein: CASRNHGIQSYGYTF. This chain connects TRBV28 to TRBJ1-2, with D unresolved. V lost 6 bases and J 4 bases, leaving 18 bases between the germline ends. Germline-derived CDR1 and CDR2 are MDHEN and SYDVKM. The CDR3 is made up of 15 amino acids.

The V and J genes are TRBV27 and TRBJ2-7, with TRBD2 matching over 7 bases. The CDR3 length is 13 residues. Germline lookup yields CDR1 MNHEY and CDR2 SMNVEV (reference sequence). J gave up 6 bases and V 4 bases, and 6 bases lay outside the gene matches. The CDR3 DNA is TGTGCCAGCAGTTCGCCTTGGGAGGGCGAGCAGTACTTC. Amino acid sequence: CASSSPWEGEQYF.